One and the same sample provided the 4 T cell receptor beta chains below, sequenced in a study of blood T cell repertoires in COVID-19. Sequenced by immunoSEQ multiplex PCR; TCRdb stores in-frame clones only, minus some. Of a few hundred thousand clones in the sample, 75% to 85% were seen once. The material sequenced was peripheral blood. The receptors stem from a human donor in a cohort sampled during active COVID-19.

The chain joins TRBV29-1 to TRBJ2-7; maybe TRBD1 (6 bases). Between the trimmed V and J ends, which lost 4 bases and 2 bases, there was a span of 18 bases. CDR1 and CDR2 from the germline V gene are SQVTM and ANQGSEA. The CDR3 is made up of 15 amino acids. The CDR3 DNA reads TGCAGCGTTGGAGAATTGGACAGATTCGCCTACGAGCAGTACTTC. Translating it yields CSVGELDRFAYEQYF.

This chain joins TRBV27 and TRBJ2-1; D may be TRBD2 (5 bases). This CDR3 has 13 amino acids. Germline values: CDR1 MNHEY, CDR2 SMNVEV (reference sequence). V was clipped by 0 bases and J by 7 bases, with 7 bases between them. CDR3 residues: CASSLSRRNEQFF. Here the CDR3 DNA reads TGTGCCAGCAGTTTATCGAGGAGGAATGAGCAGTTCTTC.

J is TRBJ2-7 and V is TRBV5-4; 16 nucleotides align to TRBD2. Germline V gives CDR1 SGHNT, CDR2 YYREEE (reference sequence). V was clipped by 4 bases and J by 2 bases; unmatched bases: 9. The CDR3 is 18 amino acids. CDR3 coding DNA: TGTGCCAGCAGCCTGGCCCCGGGACTAGCGGGAGGGGCCTACGAGCAGTACTTC. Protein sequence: CASSLAPGLAGGAYEQYF.

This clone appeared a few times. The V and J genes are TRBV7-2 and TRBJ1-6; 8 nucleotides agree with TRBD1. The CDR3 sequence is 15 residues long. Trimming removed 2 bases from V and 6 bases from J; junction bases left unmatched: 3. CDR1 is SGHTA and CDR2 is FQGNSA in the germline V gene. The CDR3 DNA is TGTGCCAGCAGCTTAACAGGGGGGATTAATTCACCCCTCCACTTT. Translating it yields CASSLTGGINSPLHF.